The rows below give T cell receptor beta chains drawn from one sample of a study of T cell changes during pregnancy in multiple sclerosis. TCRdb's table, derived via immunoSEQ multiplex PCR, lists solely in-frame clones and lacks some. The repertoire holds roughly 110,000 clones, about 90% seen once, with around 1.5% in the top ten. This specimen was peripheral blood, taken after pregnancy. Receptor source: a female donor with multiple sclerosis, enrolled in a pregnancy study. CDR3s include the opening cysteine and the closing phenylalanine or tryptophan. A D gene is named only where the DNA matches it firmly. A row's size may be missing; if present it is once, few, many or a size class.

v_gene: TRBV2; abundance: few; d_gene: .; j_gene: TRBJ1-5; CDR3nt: TGTGCCAGCAGTGACAATGGGCCTAATCAGCCCCAGCATTTT; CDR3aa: CASSDNGPNQPQHF
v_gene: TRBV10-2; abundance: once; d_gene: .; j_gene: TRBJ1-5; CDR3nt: TGCGCCAGCAGTGAGTCGACTCCGGGGGTCACAGTCAGAAATCAGCCCCAGCATTTT; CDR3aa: CASSESTPGVTVRNQPQHF
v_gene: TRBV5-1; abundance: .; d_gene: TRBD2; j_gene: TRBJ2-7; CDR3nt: TGCGCCAGCAGCTTACTTCCGACTAGCGGGGCCTACGAGCAGTACTTC; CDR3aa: CASSLLPTSGAYEQYF
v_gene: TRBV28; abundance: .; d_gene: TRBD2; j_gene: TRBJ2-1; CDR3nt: TGTGCCAGCAGTTTAATCCCAGGGAGGGATGAGCAGTTCTTC; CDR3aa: CASSLIPGRDEQFF
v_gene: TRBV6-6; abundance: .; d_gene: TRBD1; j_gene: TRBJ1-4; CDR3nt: TGTGCCAGCAGTTACTCGGGGGGCAGGGGGCACGAAAAACTGTTTTTT; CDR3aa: CASSYSGGRGHEKLFF
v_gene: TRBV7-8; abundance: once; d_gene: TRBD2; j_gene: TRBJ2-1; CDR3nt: TGTGCCAGCAGTCTAGGGGGACTAGCGGGGTCAAGCTCCTACAATGAGCAGTTCTTC; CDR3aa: CASSLGGLAGSSSYNEQFF
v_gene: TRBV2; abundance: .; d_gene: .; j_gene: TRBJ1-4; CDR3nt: TGTGCCAGTGGAGGCGGCGGAGAAAAACTGTTTTTT; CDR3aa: CASGGGGEKLFF
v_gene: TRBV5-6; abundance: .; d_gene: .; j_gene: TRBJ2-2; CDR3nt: TGTGCCAGCAGCTTATCACGGTTCAGGGTCAGGGCCGGGGAGCTGTTTTTT; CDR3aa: CASSLSRFRVRAGELFF
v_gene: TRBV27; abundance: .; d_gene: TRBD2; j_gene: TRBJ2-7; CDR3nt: TGTGCCAGCAGTTTATCGGCGGGGGGCCGGTACGAGCAGTACTTC; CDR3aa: CASSLSAGGRYEQYF
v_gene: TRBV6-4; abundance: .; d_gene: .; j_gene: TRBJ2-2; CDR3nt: TGTGCCAGCAGTGCCACTAGCTCCGGGGAGCTGTTTTTT; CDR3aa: CASSATSSGELFF
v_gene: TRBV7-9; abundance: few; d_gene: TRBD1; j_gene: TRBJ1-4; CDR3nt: TGTGCCAGCAGCGGGACAGGGGGGAATGAAAAACTGTTTTTT; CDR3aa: CASSGTGGNEKLFF
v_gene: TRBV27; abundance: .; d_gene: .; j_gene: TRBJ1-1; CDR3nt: TGTGCCAGCAGCCGTCGGACCAGGACATACACTGAAGCTTTCTTT; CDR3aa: CASSRRTRTYTEAFF
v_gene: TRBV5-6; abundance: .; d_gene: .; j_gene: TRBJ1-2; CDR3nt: TGTGCCAGCAGCGCCCCGACCAGGGCTGGCTACACCTTC; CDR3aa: CASSAPTRAGYTF